These 30 T cell receptor beta chains were all obtained from the same sample, sequenced in a study of blood T cell repertoires in COVID-19. Some clones are missing from TCRdb's copy, which holds only in-frame ones; the method was immunoSEQ multiplex PCR. The table includes about 340,000 clones, under 95% detected once. The sequenced sample was peripheral blood. These receptors came from a woman aged 18-29 years who had recovered from COVID-19.

This clone has only one observation. The gene calls are TRBV4-1 and TRBJ1-2, with TRBD1 identical over 9 bases. CDR1 and CDR2 from the germline V gene are MGHRA and YSYEKL. There are 15 residues in the CDR3. J lost 6 bases, V lost 2 bases, and 7 bases had no gene match. The chain's CDR3 is CASSQPRDRDHGYTF. Here the CDR3 DNA reads TGCGCCAGCAGCCAACCCCGGGACAGGGACCATGGCTACACCTTC.

This clone has just one count. The chain has TRBV11-2 and TRBJ2-7; 10 nucleotides line up with TRBD2. Germline loops: CDR1 SGHAT, CDR2 FQNNGV. The CDR3 has 15 residues. Trimming at V came to 4 bases and at J to 0 bases, leaving 3 bases not matched to a gene. The CDR3 sequence: CASSSSGSRSYEQYV. Written as DNA, the CDR3 is TGTGCCAGCAGCTCTAGCGGGAGCCGCTCCTACGAGCAGTACGTC.

The V call is TRBV5-1, the J call TRBJ1-1; 7 bases are a match to TRBD1. CDR1 is SGHRS and CDR2 is YFSETQ in the germline V gene. The CDR3 has 15 amino acids. J lost 6 bases, V lost 0 bases, and 8 bases had no gene match. The CDR3 region has the DNA TGCGCCAGCAGCTTGGATGGCAGGGGGGAGGCTGAAGCTTTCTTT. Translation: CASSLDGRGEAEAFF.

The rearrangement joins TRBV5-5 to TRBJ2-7, with a possible D match to TRBD1 (6 bases). The CDR3 length is 16 residues. Trimming removed 1 base at V and 2 bases at J, with 16 bases between. Germline V gene lookup returns CDR1 SGHKS and CDR2 YYEKEE (reference sequence). CDR3 bases: TGTGCCAGCAGCTTGTTACCCGGGACACAGACCTACGAGCAGTACGTC. Encoded protein: CASSLLPGTQTYEQYV.

V is TRBV7-2 and J is TRBJ1-5; no reliable D call. The CDR3 has 15 residues. The V and J ends lost 3 bases and 3 bases respectively, with 12 bases between them. CDR1 SGHTA and CDR2 FQGNSA come from the germline V gene. The DNA for the CDR3 is TGTGCCAGCAGCTTGTACCAGATACCCAATCAGCCCCAGCATTTT. Its translation: CASSLYQIPNQPQHF.

The gene calls are TRBV28 and TRBJ1-1; 7 bases agree with TRBD1. The J segment lost 2 bases and the V segment lost 5 bases, leaving 5 bases of the junction unmatched. Germline V lookup: CDR1 MDHEN, CDR2 SYDVKM. The CDR3 sequence is 14 residues long. CDR3 loop: CASSPGTVNTEAFF. In DNA, the CDR3 is TGTGCCAGCAGTCCCGGGACAGTCAACACTGAAGCTTTCTTT.

This chain links TRBV4-1 with TRBJ1-4, with D possibly TRBD1 on 6 matching bases. This CDR3 has 16 residues. The V gene's germline CDR1 is MGHRA and CDR2 YSYEKL. The ends were cut back, 1 base at V and 4 bases at J, with 13 bases in the middle. CDR3: CASSQVSQGINEKLFF. The DNA of the CDR3 is TGCGCCAGCAGCCAAGTCTCGCAGGGGATTAATGAAAAACTGTTTTTT.

The J gene is TRBJ1-1, the V gene TRBV11-2, with a tentative D call TRBD1 (5 bases). With 2 bases removed from V and 6 bases from J, the gap between germline ends came to 13 bases. Germline V gene sequence: CDR1 SGHAT, CDR2 FQNNGV. The CDR3 contains 14 residues. CDR3 nucleotides: TGTGCCAGCAGCTTACGGACAACTTCTGCTGAAGCTTTCTTT. It translates to CASSLRTTSAEAFF.

The rearrangement joins TRBV11-3 to TRBJ2-7; D is undetermined. The germline V and J ends were trimmed by 6 bases and 0 bases, with 9 bases remaining between them. The V gene's germline CDR1 is SGHNT and CDR2 YENEEA. CDR3 size: 13 residues. The CDR3 region has the DNA TGTGCCAGCAGATCGCGCGACTCCTACGAGCAGTACGTC. As protein: CASRSRDSYEQYV.

This clone was detected once. V and J are TRBV2 and TRBJ2-3, with 13 nucleotides matching TRBD2. This CDR3 contains 17 residues. CDR1 and CDR2 (germline): SNHLY, FYNNEI. J lost 2 bases, V lost 0 bases, and 2 bases had no gene match. The CDR3 spells CASSEATSGGHTDTQYF. The CDR3 region has the DNA TGTGCCAGCAGTGAAGCGACTAGCGGGGGGCACACAGATACGCAGTATTTT.

The chain employs TRBV3-1 (or the pseudogene TRBV3-2) and TRBJ2-1; 7 bases line up with TRBD2. The CDR3 sequence is 16 residues long. Trimming cost V 0 bases and J 3 bases; bases outside gene matches: 5. CDR1 and CDR2 from the germline V gene are LGHDT and YNNKEL (reference sequence). CDR3 sequence reads: CASSQDSASGYNEQFF. The CDR3 DNA sequence: TGTGCCAGCAGCCAAGATTCCGCTAGCGGCTACAATGAGCAGTTCTTC.

The rearrangement links TRBV3-1 (or the pseudogene TRBV3-2) to TRBJ1-5; D uncertain. V was pared by 3 bases and J by 7 bases, with 13 bases between. The CDR3 runs to 14 residues. The V gene's germline CDR1 is LGHDT and CDR2 YNNKEL (reference sequence). CDR3 region: CASSHGGSGQPQHF. Here the CDR3 DNA reads TGTGCCAGCAGCCATGGAGGGTCGGGGCAGCCCCAGCATTTT.

The chain recombines TRBV5-1 with TRBJ1-2, with D perhaps TRBD1 (6 bases). Deletions cut 1 base from V and 2 bases from J, with 9 bases between. Per the germline V gene, CDR1 is SGHRS and CDR2 is YFSETQ. The CDR3 length is 14 residues. The CDR3, as DNA: TGCGCCAGCAGCTTGCAGGGGCCAAACTATGGCTACACCTTC. Translated, it gives CASSLQGPNYGYTF.

The rearrangement links TRBV25-1 to TRBJ2-1; D ambiguous. The germline CDR1 and CDR2 sequences are MGHDK and SYGVNS. This CDR3 is built from 15 residues. V shed 4 bases and J shed 0 bases, with 10 bases lying between them. The CDR3 DNA follows: TGTGCCAGCAGTGTCGGAGACGGCTCCTACAATGAGCAGTTCTTC. Its translation is CASSVGDGSYNEQFF.

The chain carries TRBV5-1 and TRBJ2-1, with D unresolved. Trimming shortened V by 2 bases and J by 4 bases, and 7 bases separated the two germline ends. The V gene's germline CDR1 is SGHRS and CDR2 YFSETQ. This CDR3 contains 13 residues. Here the CDR3 reads CASSLNRYNEQFF. CDR3 DNA sequence: TGCGCCAGCAGCTTAAACAGATACAATGAGCAGTTCTTC.

V usage is TRBV27 and J usage is TRBJ2-3; weak D call: TRBD2 (6 bases). Between the trimmed V and J ends, which lost 3 bases and 6 bases, there was a span of 13 bases. Germline CDR1 is MNHEY and CDR2 is SMNVEV (reference sequence). The CDR3 has 14 residues. As DNA, the CDR3 is TGTGCCAGCAGTTTGATTGCGGGGTGGGATACGCAGTATTTT. This encodes CASSLIAGWDTQYF.

This rearrangement joins TRBV11-3 to TRBJ2-6; D is perhaps TRBD1 (5 bases). The CDR3 is 17 residues long. Germline V lookup: CDR1 SGHNT, CDR2 YENEEA. V was shortened by 5 bases and J by 0 bases, with 14 bases between the two germline ends. CDR3 sequence reads: CASSADPGISGANVLTF. The CDR3, as DNA: TGTGCCAGCAGCGCTGATCCAGGGATCTCTGGGGCCAACGTCCTGACTTTC.

This clone was found once. V usage is TRBV27 and J usage is TRBJ1-2; TRBD1 aligns across 7 bases. The CDR3 covers 13 residues. The germline gives CDR1 MNHEY, CDR2 SMNVEV (reference sequence). The J segment lost 3 bases and the V segment lost 5 bases, leaving 3 bases of the junction unmatched. The CDR3 coding sequence is TGTGCCAGCAGTCCCGACAGGGACTATGGCTACACCTTC. It translates to CASSPDRDYGYTF.

This chain uses TRBV5-4 with TRBJ1-2, with D tentatively TRBD1 (6 bases). Trimming stripped 4 bases from V and 4 bases from J, with 11 bases between. Germline V gene sequence: CDR1 SGHNT, CDR2 YYREEE (reference sequence). This CDR3 is 13 amino acids long. The CDR3 DNA reads as TGTGCCAGCAGCCCGGACAGCCTCTATGGCTACACCTTC. Its translation: CASSPDSLYGYTF.

The chain is built from TRBV10-2 and TRBJ1-5; 7 bases are shared with TRBD1. The germline V gene has CDR1 WSHSY and CDR2 SAAADI. CDR3 length: 14 amino acids. J gave up 3 bases and V 7 bases, and 6 bases lay outside the gene matches. The CDR3 is CASIDRVHNQPQHF. CDR3 coding DNA: TGCGCCAGCATCGACAGGGTCCACAATCAGCCCCAGCATTTT.

The chain has TRBV19 and TRBJ1-2, with D uncertain. The CDR3 has 17 amino acids. The germline V gene has CDR1 LNHDA and CDR2 SQIVND (reference sequence). Trimming cost V 3 bases and J 5 bases, with 22 bases left between them. CDR3 in DNA: TGTGCCAGTAGTATCCGCTCGGTAGGCGCACTAGGATATGGCTACACCTTC. Protein sequence: CASSIRSVGALGYGYTF.

The V and J genes are TRBV12-1 and TRBJ2-6; the D call of TRBD1 is as the table states it, not checked on the DNA. TRBV12-1 is a pseudogene segment. The CDR3 is made up of 18 amino acids. In DNA, the CDR3 is TGTGCCAGCAGCAACCCGGGGCAGGGGGGCTCTGGGGCCAACGTCCTGACTTTC. Amino acid sequence: CASSNPGQGGSGANVLTF.

This clone came up a few times. The rearrangement uses TRBV14 and TRBJ1-2; perhaps TRBD1 as D (5 bases). Trimming cost V 0 bases and J 7 bases, with 9 bases left between them. This CDR3 has 13 amino acids. Germline loops: CDR1 SGHDN, CDR2 FVKESK. CDR3 sequence: CASSQDPGIGYTF. The CDR3 bases are TGTGCCAGCAGCCAAGACCCAGGGATTGGCTACACCTTC.

The chain carries TRBV30 and TRBJ2-1; the D is unclear. V was cut by 1 base and J by 0 bases, with 7 bases left in between. The CDR3 sequence is 14 residues long. The germline gives CDR1 GTSNPN, CDR2 SVGIG (reference sequence). CDR3: CAWSAGISYNEQFF. For the CDR3, the DNA is TGTGCCTGGAGTGCAGGAATCTCCTACAATGAGCAGTTCTTC.

This chain links TRBV6-5 with TRBJ2-3; 7 bases line up with TRBD2. The CDR3 is 16 residues long. CDR1 and CDR2 (germline): MNHEY, SVGAGI. J lost 0 bases, V lost 0 bases, and 3 bases had no gene match. The CDR3 here is CASSYSSGLSTDTQYF. The CDR3 region has the DNA TGTGCCAGCAGTTACTCTAGCGGGCTAAGCACAGATACGCAGTATTTT.

The chain recombines TRBV14 with TRBJ1-1, with no clear D. Trimming took off 0 bases at V and 10 bases at J, with 9 bases between the two ends. The CDR3 sequence is 12 residues long. Germline V lookup: CDR1 SGHDN, CDR2 FVKESK. DNA for the CDR3: TGTGCCAGCAGCCAAGATTACGTCAGAGCTTTCTTT. Translating gives CASSQDYVRAFF.

This rearrangement joins TRBV11-2 to TRBJ2-1, with D maybe TRBD2 (5 bases). The CDR3 is 13 amino acids. The germline CDR1 and CDR2 sequences are SGHAT and FQNNGV. The V and J ends lost 3 bases and 10 bases respectively, with 13 bases between them. This CDR3 reads CASSFSASWEQFF. CDR3 bases: TGTGCCAGCAGCTTCTCAGCTAGCTGGGAGCAGTTCTTC.

Here the CDR3 reads CASSLEGHEEYSPLHF. In DNA form, the CDR3 reads TGTGCCAGCAGCTTAGAGGGACACGAAGAGTATTCACCCCTCCACTTT. The gene calls are TRBV7-9 and TRBJ1-6, with a weak D call TRBD1 (6 bases). With 1 base removed from V and 8 bases from J, the gap between germline ends came to 15 bases. Germline V lookup: CDR1 SEHNR, CDR2 FQNEAQ (reference sequence). CDR3 length equals 16 residues. Looking up the rest from reference TRBV7-9 and TRBJ1-6 gives the full variable domain: DTGVSQNPRHKITKRGQNVTFRCDPISEHNRLYWYRQTLGQGPEFLTYFQNEAQLEKSRLLSDRFSAERPKGSFSTLEIQRTEQGDSAMYLCASSLEGHEEYSPLHFGNGTRLTVT.

The rearrangement joins TRBV5-1 to TRBJ2-5; D is possibly TRBD1 (6 bases). Germline loops: CDR1 SGHRS, CDR2 YFSETQ. This CDR3 region has 13 residues. V lost 4 bases and J 2 bases, leaving 9 bases between the germline ends. CDR3 in DNA: TGCGCCAGCAGCGGGGGCCCACAAGAGACCCAGTACTTC. This encodes CASSGGPQETQYF.

The rearrangement uses TRBV7-5 and TRBJ1-3; the table's D call of TRBD1 was not tested on the DNA. TRBV7-5 is labeled a pseudogene. The CDR3 contains 15 residues. The CDR3 protein is CARSSCQGIGNTIYF. As DNA, the CDR3 is TGTGCCAGAAGCTCCTGCCAGGGTATTGGAAACACCATATATTTT.